This TCR beta chain was observed in a study of naive and memory T cell subsets (dated by TCRdb to about 2017). With regard to the full study: In the figure summarizing the skin biopsy and whole blood samples, roughly 10 blood donors, 7 tuberculin skin test biopsies and 3 saline control biopsies were reported. Usually PCR2 was run as a SYBR Green qPCR and stopped at a set threshold, although low-input samples could use end-point PCR (approximately 6 cycles) instead.

What the authors observed across the whole study: The potential sensitivity of the RNA-based method to TCR transcript changes with T cell activation and differentiation was acknowledged.

In this sample, this clonotype turned up many times. Its antigen is still unknown. The sample holds no much larger clone one base away, and base qualities are not on file. Measured from the cysteine to the phenylalanine, the CDR3 is 16 residues long. The sequence is cut down to CDR3 DNA, 48 bases in frame from base 1. Relative to germline, V is 3 bases shorter and J is 2 bases shorter, with 16 bases between their ends. Libraries were made using 5' RACE. Four rounds of PCR, run with the SP2 primer together with nested alpha and beta constant region primers, were used to amplify the ligated cDNA. TCR RNA was reverse transcribed with SuperScript IV using alpha and beta constant region primers for the blood and skin samples. Using T4 RNA ligase 1, an oligonucleotide carrying both the Illumina SP2 primer and a UMI was ligated onto the 3' end of the cDNA. The 12-nucleotide UMI was composed of two random hexamers separated by an eight-base spacer, which was included to prevent hairpin formation. From the second PCR onward, TCR alpha and beta chain libraries were processed separately and dual indexed for multiplexing. After pooling, the indexed libraries were analyzed by capillary electrophoresis and sequenced on either an Illumina MiSeq or NextSeq. PhiX DNA at about 5-7.5% was added to the libraries to raise base diversity and improve cluster recognition. As for the authors' bioinformatics: Demultiplexor extracted UMIs from read 2, combined them with read 1 TCR sequence, and split reads by sample indices. Decombinator identified V and J genes and V-J junctions, assigning each TCR a five-part identifier including V and J deletions. UMIs were used by Collapsinator to correct sequencing errors and PCR amplification heterogeneity, so that a UMI-based abundance was obtained for each TCR. CDR3Translator turned identifiers into nucleotide sequence, translated the nucleotide sequence into amino acids, and pulled out CDR3 regions based on terminal motifs. After normalization to the amount of input RNA, the error-corrected alpha and beta TCR counts from blood and from skin were compared. TCRdb itself trimmed the public reads at Q25 with fastp, ran MiXCR and retained productive beta chains. Entries that share a CDR3 protein sequence are merged under the most common genes and DNA. The V and J calls and clone size come from TCRdb's table, not from the authors' own analysis. Here the sample has roughly 60,000 distinct CDR3 sequences; more than 6% occur a single time. 19% of the sample is held by the ten biggest clonotypes.

The study described a robust, sensitive protocol for amplifying, sequencing and analyzing TCRs, using 3' ligation of a UMI-containing oligonucleotide to TCR cDNA. For whole blood analysis, 2.5 ml of peripheral blood was drawn from adult healthy volunteers into Tempus tubes, and RNA was extracted according to the manufacturer's instructions. Before reverse transcription, total RNA that had not been cell sorted was treated with RQ1 DNase, with a target input of roughly 1 to 1,100 ng. To check how robust the pipeline was in samples where T cells make up a minority population, libraries were built from skin biopsies and whole blood.

The TCR was taken from a female donor in good health. This sequence uses TRBV12-3 or TRBV12-4 and TRBJ1-1; 6 matching bases give a weak D call of TRBD1. Read as DNA, the sequence is TGTGCCAGCAGTTTTAAGGGGGGCCGGGTAAACACTGAAGCTTTCTTT. This yields the protein CASSFKGGRVNTEAFF.